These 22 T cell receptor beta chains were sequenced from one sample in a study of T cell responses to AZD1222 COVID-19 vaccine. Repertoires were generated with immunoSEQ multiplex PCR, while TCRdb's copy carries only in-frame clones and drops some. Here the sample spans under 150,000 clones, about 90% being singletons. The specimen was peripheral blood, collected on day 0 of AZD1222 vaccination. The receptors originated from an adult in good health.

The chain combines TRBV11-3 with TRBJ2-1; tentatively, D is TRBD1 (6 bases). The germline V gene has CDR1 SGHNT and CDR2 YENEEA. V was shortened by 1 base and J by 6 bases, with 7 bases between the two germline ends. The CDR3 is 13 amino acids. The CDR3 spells CASSLVGGNEQFF. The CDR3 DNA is TGTGCCAGCAGCTTAGTAGGGGGCAATGAGCAGTTCTTC. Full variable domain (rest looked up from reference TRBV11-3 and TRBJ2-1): EAGVVQSPRYKIIEKKQPVAFWCNPISGHNTLYWYLQNLGQGPELLIRYENEEAVDDSQLPKDRFSAERLKGVDSTLKIQPAELGDSAVYLCASSLVGGNEQFFGPGTRLTVL.

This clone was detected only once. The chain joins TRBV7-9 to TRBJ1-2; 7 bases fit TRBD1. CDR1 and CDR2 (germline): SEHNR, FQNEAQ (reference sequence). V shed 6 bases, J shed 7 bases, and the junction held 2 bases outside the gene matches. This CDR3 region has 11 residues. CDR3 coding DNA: TGTGCCAGCAGTTACAGGGGTGGCTACACCTTC. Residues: CASSYRGGYTF.

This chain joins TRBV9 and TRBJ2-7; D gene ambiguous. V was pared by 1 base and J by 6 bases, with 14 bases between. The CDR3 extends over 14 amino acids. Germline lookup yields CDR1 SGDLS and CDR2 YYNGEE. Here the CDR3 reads CASSVTTAQGEQYF. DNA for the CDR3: TGTGCCAGCAGCGTAACAACTGCCCAAGGCGAGCAGTACTTC.

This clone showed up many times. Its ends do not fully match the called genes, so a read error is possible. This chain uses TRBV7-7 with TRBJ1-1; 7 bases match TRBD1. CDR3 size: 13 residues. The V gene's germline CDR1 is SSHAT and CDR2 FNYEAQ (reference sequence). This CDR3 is CASSSRQGAEAFF. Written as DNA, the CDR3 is TGTGCTAGCAGCTCTAGACAGGGAGCTGAAGCTTTCTTT.

The CDR3 nucleotides read TGCGCCAGCAGTATTATAGGCCTCCCGAACACTGAAGCTTTCTTT. It is translated as CASSIIGLPNTEAFF. The chain carries TRBV5-1 and TRBJ1-1; no clear D. The V end lost 5 bases, the J end lost 1 base, and 15 bases lay between the germline ends. The germline CDR1 and CDR2 sequences are SGHRS and YFSETQ. The CDR3 runs to 15 residues.

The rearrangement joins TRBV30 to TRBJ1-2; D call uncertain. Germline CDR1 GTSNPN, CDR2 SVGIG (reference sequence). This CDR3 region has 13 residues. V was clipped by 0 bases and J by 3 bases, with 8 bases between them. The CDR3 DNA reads TGTGCCTGGAGTGTAGGCCCAGACTATGGCTACACCTTC. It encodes CAWSVGPDYGYTF.

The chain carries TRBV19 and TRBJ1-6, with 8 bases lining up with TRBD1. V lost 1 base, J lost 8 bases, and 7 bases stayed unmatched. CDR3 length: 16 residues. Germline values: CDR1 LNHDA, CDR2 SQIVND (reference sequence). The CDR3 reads CASSIALAGGYSPLHF. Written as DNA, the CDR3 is TGTGCCAGTAGTATAGCCCTAGCAGGGGGCTATTCACCCCTCCACTTT.

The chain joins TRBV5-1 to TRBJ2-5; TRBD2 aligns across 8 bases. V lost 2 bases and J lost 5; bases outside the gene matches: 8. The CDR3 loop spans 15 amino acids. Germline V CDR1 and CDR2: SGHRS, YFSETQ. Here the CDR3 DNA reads TGCGCCAGCAGCTTTGCAGCGGGAGCTTTGGAGACCCAGTACTTC. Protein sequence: CASSFAAGALETQYF.

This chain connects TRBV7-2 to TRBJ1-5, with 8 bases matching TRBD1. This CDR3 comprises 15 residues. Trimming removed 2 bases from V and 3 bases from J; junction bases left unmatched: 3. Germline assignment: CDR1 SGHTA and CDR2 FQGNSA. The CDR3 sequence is CASSLRTGFNQPQHF. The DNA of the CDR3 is TGTGCCAGCAGCTTACGGACAGGGTTCAATCAGCCCCAGCATTTT. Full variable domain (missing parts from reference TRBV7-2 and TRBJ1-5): GAGVSQSPSNKVTEKGKDVELRCDPISGHTALYWYRQSLGQGLEFLIYFQGNSAPDKSGLPSDRFSAERTGGSVSTLTIQRTQQEDSAVYLCASSLRTGFNQPQHFGDGTRLSIL.

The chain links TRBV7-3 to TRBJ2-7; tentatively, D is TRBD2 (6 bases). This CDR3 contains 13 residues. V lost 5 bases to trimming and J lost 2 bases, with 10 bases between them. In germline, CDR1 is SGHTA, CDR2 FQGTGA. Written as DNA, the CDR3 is TGTGCCAGCAGCCCGCCGGGGGCCTACGAGCAGTACTTC. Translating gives CASSPPGAYEQYF.

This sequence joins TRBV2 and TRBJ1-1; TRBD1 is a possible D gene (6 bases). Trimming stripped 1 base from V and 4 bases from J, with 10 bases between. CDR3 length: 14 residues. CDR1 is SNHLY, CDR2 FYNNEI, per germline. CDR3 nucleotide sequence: TGTGCCAGCAGTGAAGATGGACAGCTCACTGAAGCTTTCTTT. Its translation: CASSEDGQLTEAFF. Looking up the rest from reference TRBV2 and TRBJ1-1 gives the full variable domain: EPEVTQTPSHQVTQMGQEVILRCVPISNHLYFYWYRQILGQKVEFLVSFYNNEISEKSEIFDDQFSVERPDGSNFTLKIRSTKLEDSAMYFCASSEDGQLTEAFFGQGTRLTVV.

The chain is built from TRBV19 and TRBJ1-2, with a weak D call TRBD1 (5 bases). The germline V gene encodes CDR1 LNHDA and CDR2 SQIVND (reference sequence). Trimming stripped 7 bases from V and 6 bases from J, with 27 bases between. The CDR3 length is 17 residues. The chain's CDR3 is CASTPRGVTPSYHGYTF. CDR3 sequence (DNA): TGTGCCAGTACACCCAGAGGGGTGACTCCCTCCTATCATGGCTACACCTTC.

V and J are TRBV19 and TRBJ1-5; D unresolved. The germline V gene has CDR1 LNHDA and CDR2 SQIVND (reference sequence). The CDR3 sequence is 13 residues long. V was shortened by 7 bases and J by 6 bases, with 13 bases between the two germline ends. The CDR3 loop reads CASTPGNVQPQHF. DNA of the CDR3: TGTGCCAGTACCCCGGGGAATGTTCAGCCCCAGCATTTT.

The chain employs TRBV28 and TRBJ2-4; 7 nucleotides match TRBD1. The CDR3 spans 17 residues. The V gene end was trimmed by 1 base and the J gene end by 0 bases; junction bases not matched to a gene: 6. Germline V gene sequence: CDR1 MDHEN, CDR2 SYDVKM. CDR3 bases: TGTGCCAGCAGTTTATCATCGGGACAGCTAGCCAAAAACATTCAGTACTTC. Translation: CASSLSSGQLAKNIQYF.

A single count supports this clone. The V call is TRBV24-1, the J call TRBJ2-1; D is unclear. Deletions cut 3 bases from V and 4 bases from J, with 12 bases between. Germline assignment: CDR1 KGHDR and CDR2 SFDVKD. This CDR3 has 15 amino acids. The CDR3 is CATSDPQTPYNEQFF. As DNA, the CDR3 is TGTGCCACCAGTGATCCCCAGACACCATACAATGAGCAGTTCTTC.

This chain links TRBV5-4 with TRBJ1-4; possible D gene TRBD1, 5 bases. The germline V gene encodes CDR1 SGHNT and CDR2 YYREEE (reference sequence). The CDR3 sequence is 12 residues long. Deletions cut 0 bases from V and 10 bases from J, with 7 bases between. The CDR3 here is CASSLDDRKLFF. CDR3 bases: TGTGCCAGCAGCTTGGACGACAGAAAACTGTTTTTT.

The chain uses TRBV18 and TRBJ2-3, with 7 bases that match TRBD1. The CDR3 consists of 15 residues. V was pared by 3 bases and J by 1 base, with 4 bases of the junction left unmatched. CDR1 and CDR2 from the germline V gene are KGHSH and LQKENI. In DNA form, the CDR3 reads TGTGCCAGCTCACCGAACACAGGGGGCACAGATACGCAGTATTTT. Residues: CASSPNTGGTDTQYF.

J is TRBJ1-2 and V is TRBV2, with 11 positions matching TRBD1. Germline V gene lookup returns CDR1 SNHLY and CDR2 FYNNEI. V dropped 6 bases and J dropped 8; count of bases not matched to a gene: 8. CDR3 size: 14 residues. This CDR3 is CASRSGTGGRGYTF. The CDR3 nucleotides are TGTGCCAGCAGATCCGGGACAGGGGGACGGGGCTACACCTTC.

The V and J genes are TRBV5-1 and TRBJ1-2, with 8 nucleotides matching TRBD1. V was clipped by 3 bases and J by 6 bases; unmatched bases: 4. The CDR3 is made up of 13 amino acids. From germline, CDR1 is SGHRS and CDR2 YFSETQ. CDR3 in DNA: TGCGCCAGCAGCTCGGGACAGGCAGATGGCTACACCTTC. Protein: CASSSGQADGYTF.

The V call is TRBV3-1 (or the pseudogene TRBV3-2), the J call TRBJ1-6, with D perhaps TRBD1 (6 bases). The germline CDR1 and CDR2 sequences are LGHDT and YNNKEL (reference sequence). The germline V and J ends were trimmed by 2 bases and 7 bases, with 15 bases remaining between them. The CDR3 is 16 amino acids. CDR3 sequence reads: CASSQYGGQRNSPLHF. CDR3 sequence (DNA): TGTGCCAGCAGCCAATACGGGGGACAAAGAAATTCACCCCTCCACTTT.

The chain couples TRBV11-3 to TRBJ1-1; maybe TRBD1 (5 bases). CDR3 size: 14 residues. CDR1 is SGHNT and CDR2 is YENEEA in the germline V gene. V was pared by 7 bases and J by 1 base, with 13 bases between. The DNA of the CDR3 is TGTGCCAGCAAAGGGGCAGGGCCGAACACTGAAGCTTTCTTT. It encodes CASKGAGPNTEAFF.

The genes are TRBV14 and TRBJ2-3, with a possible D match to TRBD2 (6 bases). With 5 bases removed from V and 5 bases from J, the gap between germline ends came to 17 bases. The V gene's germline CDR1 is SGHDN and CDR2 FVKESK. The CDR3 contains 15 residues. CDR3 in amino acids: CASSERLVREDTQYF. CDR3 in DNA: TGTGCCAGCAGCGAAAGACTAGTCCGGGAAGATACGCAGTATTTT.